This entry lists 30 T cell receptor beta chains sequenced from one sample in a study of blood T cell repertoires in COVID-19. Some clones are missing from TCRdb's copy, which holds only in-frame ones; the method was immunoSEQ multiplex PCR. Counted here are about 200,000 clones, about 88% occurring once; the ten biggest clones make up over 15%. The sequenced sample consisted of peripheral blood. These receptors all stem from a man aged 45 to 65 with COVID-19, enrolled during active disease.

CDR3 bases: TGCGCCAGCAGCTCTCCGACGGCGGCAGTGATATCCCATGGCTACACCTTC. Protein: CASSSPTAAVISHGYTF. This chain connects TRBV5-1 to TRBJ1-2; D unclear. The length of the CDR3 is 17 residues. Germline CDR1 is SGHRS and CDR2 is YFSETQ. Trimming removed 3 bases at V and 6 bases at J, with 24 bases between.

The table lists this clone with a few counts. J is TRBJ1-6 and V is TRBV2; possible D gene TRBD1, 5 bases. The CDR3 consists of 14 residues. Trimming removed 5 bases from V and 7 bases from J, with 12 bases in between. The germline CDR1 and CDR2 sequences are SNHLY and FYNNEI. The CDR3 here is CASSPTAKNSPLHF. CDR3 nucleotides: TGTGCCAGCAGTCCGACAGCCAAAAATTCACCCCTCCACTTT.

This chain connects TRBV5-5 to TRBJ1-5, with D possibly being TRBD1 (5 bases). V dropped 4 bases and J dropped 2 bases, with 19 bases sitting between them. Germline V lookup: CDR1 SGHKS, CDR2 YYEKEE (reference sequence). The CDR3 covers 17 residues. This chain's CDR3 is CASSQKTAQVGNQPQHF. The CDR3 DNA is TGTGCCAGCAGCCAGAAGACAGCACAAGTCGGCAATCAGCCCCAGCATTTT.

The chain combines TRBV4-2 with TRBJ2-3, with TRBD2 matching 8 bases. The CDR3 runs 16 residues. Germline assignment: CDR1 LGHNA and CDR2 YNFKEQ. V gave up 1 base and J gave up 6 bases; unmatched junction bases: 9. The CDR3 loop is CASSQVAGRGGDTQYF. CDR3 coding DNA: TGTGCCAGCAGCCAAGTAGCGGGGAGGGGTGGGGATACGCAGTATTTT.

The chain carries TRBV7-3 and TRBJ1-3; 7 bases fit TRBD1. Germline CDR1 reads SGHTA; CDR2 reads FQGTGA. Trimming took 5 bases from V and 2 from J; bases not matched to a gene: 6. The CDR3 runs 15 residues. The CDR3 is CASSRTGGAGNTIYF. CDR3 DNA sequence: TGTGCCAGCAGCCGGACAGGAGGAGCTGGAAACACCATATATTTT.

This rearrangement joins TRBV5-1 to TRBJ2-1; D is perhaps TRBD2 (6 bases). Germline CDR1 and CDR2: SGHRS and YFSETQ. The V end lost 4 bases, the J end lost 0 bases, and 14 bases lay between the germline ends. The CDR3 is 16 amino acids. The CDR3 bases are TGCGCCAGCAGCAAACTAGGGACTGCCTCCTACAATGAGCAGTTCTTC. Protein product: CASSKLGTASYNEQFF.

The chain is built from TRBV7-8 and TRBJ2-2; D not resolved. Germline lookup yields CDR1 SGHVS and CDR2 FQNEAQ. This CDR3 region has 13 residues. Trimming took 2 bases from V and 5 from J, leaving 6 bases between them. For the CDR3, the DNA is TGTGCCAGCAGCTTATTATCTACCGGGGAGCTGTTTTTT. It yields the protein CASSLLSTGELFF.

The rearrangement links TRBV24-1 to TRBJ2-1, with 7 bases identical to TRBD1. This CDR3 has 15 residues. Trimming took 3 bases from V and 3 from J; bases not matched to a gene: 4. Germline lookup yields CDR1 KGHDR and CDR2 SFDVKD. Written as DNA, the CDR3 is TGTGCCACCAGTGATGGACAGGACCACTACAATGAGCAGTTCTTC. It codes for CATSDGQDHYNEQFF.

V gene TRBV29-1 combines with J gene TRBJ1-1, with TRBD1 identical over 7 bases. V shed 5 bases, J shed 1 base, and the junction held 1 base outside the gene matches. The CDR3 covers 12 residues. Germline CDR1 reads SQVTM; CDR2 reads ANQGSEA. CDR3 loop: CSVRTGNTEAFF. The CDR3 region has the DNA TGCAGCGTTCGGACAGGGAACACTGAAGCTTTCTTT.

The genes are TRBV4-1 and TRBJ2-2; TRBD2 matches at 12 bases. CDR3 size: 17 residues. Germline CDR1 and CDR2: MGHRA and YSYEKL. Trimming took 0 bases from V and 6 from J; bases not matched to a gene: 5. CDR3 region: CASSQDRLAGVAGELFF. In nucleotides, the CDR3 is TGCGCCAGCAGCCAAGATCGACTAGCGGGAGTTGCCGGGGAGCTGTTTTTT.

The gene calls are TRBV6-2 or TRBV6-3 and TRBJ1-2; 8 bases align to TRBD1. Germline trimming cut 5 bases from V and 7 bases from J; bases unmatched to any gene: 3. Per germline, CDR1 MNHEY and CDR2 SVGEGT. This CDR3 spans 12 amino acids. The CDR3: CASSRQGPGYTF. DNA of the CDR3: TGTGCCAGCAGTCGACAGGGGCCTGGCTACACCTTC.

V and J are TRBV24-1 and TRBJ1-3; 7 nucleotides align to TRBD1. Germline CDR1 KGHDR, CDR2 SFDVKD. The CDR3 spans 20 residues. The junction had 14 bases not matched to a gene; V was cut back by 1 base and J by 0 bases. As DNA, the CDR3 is TGTGCCACCAGTGATTTCTCGCGGGACAGCCCCTCCGGCTCTGGAAACACCATATATTTT. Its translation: CATSDFSRDSPSGSGNTIYF.

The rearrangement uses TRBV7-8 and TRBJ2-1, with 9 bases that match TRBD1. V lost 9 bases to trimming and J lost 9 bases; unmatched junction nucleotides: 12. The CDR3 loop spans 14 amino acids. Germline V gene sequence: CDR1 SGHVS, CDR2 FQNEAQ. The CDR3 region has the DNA TGTGCCAGTCGGAACCGGGACAGGGTCTTTGAGCAGTTCTTC. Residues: CASRNRDRVFEQFF.

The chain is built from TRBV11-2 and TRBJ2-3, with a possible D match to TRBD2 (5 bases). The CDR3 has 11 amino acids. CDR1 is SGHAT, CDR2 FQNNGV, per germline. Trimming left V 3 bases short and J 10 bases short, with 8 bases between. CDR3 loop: CASSLVRAQYF. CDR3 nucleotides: TGTGCCAGCAGCTTGGTGCGGGCGCAGTATTTT.

In nucleotides, the CDR3 is TGTGCCAGCAGCTTAGTAGGCAGGGGTGGAACCTACGAGCAGTACTTC. It yields the protein CASSLVGRGGTYEQYF. The rearrangement joins TRBV11-2 to TRBJ2-7, with a tentative D call TRBD1 (6 bases). The CDR3 has 16 residues. The V and J ends lost 1 base and 2 bases respectively, with 15 bases between them. Germline lookup yields CDR1 SGHAT and CDR2 FQNNGV.

The CDR3 nucleotides read TGTGCCACCAAGTCTAGCGGGAGGGCCATGGAGACCCAGTACTTC. Its protein product is CATKSSGRAMETQYF. The rearrangement uses TRBV27 and TRBJ2-5; 12 bases align to TRBD2. V gave up 10 bases and J gave up 5 bases; unmatched junction bases: 11. The germline V gene has CDR1 MNHEY and CDR2 SMNVEV (reference sequence). The CDR3 length is 15 residues.

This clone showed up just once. The chain's CDR3 is CASSQAGRGAGDTQYF. CDR3 DNA: TGTGCCAGCAGCCAAGCTGGGCGGGGGGCCGGAGATACGCAGTATTTT. This chain links TRBV3-1 (or the pseudogene TRBV3-2) with TRBJ2-3; 8 bases line up with TRBD2. Per the germline V gene, CDR1 is LGHDT and CDR2 is YNNKEL (reference sequence). V trimming: 1 base; J trimming: 5 bases; junction bases outside the gene matches: 8. This CDR3 spans 16 amino acids.

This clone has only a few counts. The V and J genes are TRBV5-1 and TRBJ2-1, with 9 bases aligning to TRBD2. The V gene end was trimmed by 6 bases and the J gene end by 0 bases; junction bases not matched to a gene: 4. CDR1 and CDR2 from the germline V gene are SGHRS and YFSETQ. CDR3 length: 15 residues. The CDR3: CASNSGRSSYNEQFF. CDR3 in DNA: TGCGCCAGCAACAGCGGGAGGAGCTCCTACAATGAGCAGTTCTTC. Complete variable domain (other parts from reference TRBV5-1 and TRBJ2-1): KAGVTQTPRYLIKTRGQQVTLSCSPISGHRSVSWYQQTPGQGLQFLFEYFSETQRNKGNFPGRFSGRQFSNSRSEMNVSTLELGDSALYLCASNSGRSSYNEQFFGPGTRLTVL.

CDR3 amino acids: CASSEWLAGGYEQYF. DNA for the CDR3: TGTGCCAGCAGTGAATGGCTAGCGGGAGGGTACGAGCAGTACTTC. The chain joins TRBV6-1 to TRBJ2-7; TRBD2 aligns across 12 bases. V was clipped by 2 bases and J by 4 bases; unmatched bases: 3. Germline V gene lookup returns CDR1 MNHNS and CDR2 SASEGT. The CDR3 covers 15 residues.

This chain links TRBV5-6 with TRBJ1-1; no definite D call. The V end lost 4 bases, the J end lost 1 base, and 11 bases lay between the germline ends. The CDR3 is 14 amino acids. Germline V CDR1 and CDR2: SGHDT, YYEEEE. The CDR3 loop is CASSHDPGNTEAFF. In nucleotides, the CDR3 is TGTGCCAGCAGCCACGACCCGGGGAACACTGAAGCTTTCTTT.

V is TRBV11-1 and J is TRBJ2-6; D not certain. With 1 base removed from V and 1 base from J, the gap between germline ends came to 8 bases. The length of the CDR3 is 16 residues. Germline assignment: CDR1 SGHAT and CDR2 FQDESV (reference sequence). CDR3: CASSLVGVSGANVLTF. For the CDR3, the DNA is TGTGCCAGCAGCTTAGTTGGAGTTTCTGGGGCCAACGTCCTGACTTTC.

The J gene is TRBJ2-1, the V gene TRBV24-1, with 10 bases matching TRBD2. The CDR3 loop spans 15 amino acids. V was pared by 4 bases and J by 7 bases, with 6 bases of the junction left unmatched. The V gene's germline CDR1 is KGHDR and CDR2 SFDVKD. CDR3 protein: CATSDSGLADNEQFF. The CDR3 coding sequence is TGTGCCACCAGTGACTCCGGACTAGCGGATAATGAGCAGTTCTTC.

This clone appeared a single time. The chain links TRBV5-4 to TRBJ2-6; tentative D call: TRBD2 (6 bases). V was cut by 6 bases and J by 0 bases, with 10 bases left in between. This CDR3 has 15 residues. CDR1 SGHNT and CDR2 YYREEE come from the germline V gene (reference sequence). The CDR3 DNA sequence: TGTGCCAGCAATGCGGGGCTCTCTGGGGCCAACGTCCTGACTTTC. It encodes CASNAGLSGANVLTF.

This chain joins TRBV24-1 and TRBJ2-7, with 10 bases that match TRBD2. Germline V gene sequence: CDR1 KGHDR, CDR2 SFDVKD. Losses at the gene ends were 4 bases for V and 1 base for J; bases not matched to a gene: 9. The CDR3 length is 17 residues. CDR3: CATSEQPGLAKSYEQYF. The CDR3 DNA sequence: TGTGCCACCAGTGAACAACCGGGACTAGCGAAATCCTACGAGCAGTACTTC.

The CDR3 coding sequence is TGTGCCAGCAGGGGCGGGGGAGACAATCAGCCCCAGCATTTT. As protein: CASRGGGDNQPQHF. This sequence joins TRBV27 and TRBJ1-5; TRBD1 is a possible D gene (5 bases). Trimming removed 6 bases from V and 3 bases from J, with 12 bases in between. The CDR3 extends over 14 amino acids. Germline assignment: CDR1 MNHEY and CDR2 SMNVEV (reference sequence).

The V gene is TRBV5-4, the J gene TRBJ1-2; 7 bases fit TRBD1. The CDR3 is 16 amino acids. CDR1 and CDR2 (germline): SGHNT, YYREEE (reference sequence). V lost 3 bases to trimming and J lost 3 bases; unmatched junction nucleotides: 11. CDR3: CASSSQDRAHYYGYTF. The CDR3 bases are TGTGCCAGCAGCTCCCAAGACAGGGCCCATTACTATGGCTACACCTTC.

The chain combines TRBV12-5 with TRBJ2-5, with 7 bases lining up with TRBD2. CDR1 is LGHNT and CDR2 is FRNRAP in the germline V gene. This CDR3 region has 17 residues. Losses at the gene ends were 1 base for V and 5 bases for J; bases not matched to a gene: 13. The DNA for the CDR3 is TGTGCTAGTGGTTTGGGGTGGGAGGGCCTACCAAGCGAGACCCAGTACTTC. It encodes CASGLGWEGLPSETQYF.

CDR3 loop: CASRQTGISNQPQHF. CDR3 sequence (DNA): TGTGCCAGCAGACAGACGGGGATTAGCAATCAGCCCCAGCATTTT. The gene calls are TRBV6-6 and TRBJ1-5; no firm D call. CDR1 is MNHNY, CDR2 SVGAGI, per germline (reference sequence). The ends were cut back, 6 bases at V and 0 bases at J, with 12 bases in the middle. The CDR3 is made up of 15 amino acids.

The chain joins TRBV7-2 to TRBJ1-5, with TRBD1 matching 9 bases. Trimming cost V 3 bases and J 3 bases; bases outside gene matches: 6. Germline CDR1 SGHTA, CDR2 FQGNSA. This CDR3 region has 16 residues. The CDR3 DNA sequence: TGTGCCAGCAGCTTGTCCGGGACAGGGCACAATCAGCCCCAGCATTTT. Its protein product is CASSLSGTGHNQPQHF.

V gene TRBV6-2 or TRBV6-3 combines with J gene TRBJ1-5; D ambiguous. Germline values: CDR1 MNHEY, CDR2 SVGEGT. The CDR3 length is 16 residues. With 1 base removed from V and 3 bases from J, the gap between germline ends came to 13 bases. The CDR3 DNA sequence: TGTGCCAGCAGTTACTGGGCAGCGGCTTTCAATCAGCCCCAGCATTTT. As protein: CASSYWAAAFNQPQHF.